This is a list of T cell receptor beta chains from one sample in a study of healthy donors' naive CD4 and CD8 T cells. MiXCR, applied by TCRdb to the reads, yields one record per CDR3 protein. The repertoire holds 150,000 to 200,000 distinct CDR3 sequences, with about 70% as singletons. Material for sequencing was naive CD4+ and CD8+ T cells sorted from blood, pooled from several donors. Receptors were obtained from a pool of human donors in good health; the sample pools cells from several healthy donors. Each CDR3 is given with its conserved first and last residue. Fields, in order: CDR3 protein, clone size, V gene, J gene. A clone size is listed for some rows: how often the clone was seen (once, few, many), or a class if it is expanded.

CSVDPGANVLTF	-	TRBV29-1	TRBJ2-6
CSVVTGATGELFF	few	TRBV29-1	TRBJ2-2
CSVAGTSGSFYNGQFF	-	TRBV29-1	TRBJ2-1
CASSYGHVGELFF	few	TRBV13	TRBJ2-2
CSVAPDTQYF	few	TRBV29-1	TRBJ2-3
CSSEWGNTEAFF	-	TRBV29-1	TRBJ1-1
CASRFLRGEVGRGETQYF	-	TRBV11-2	TRBJ2-5
CASSIGTYTGELFF	-	TRBV19	TRBJ2-2
CSAGDRTLYTGELFF	-	TRBV29-1	TRBJ2-2
CASSLVVTEETQYF	-	TRBV5-1	TRBJ2-5
CSVSDTQYF	few	TRBV29-1	TRBJ2-3
CAISVAGNIQYF	-	TRBV10-3	TRBJ2-4
CSAEEGDSNQPQHF	-	TRBV20-1	TRBJ1-5
CASSSQSLQDTQYF	-	TRBV6-5	TRBJ2-3
CASSYERASYEQYF	-	TRBV6-6	TRBJ2-7
CASSFTGILLESYEQYF	-	TRBV5-6	TRBJ2-7
CASSPRNTNTEAFF	once	TRBV9	TRBJ1-1
CASSLLVGTTYEQYF	-	TRBV5-6	TRBJ2-7
CSVGTTTGTQYF	-	TRBV29-1	TRBJ2-5
CSARGVAGDETQYF	-	TRBV20-1	TRBJ2-5
CAWSALGGGIQETQYF	-	TRBV30	TRBJ2-5
CSVAPDRGNYNEQFF	-	TRBV29-1	TRBJ2-1
CASSLGRGETQYF	few	TRBV27	TRBJ2-5
CASSHGKETQYF	-	TRBV4-3	TRBJ2-5
CASSSTVTQETQYF	-	TRBV5-4	TRBJ2-5
CATSRFLGQGAGEQFF	once	TRBV15	TRBJ2-1
CAWSVSWDEAFF	-	TRBV30	TRBJ1-1
CSVLGQGLDEQFF	-	TRBV29-1	TRBJ2-1